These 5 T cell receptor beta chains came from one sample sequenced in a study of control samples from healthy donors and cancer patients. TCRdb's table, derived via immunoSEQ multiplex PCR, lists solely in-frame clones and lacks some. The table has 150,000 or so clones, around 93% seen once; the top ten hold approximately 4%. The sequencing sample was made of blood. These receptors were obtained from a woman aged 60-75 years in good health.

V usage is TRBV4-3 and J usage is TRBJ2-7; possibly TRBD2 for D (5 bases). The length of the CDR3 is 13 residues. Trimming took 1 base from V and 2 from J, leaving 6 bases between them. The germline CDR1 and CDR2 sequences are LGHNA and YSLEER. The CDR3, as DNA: TGCGCCAGCAGCCAAGCAGCGGCCTACGAGCAGTACTTC. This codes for CASSQAAAYEQYF.

CDR3 protein: CASSTRDTTYNEQFF. The CDR3 coding sequence is TGTGCCAGCAGCACCCGTGACACAACCTACAATGAGCAGTTCTTC. V usage is TRBV9 and J usage is TRBJ2-1; D is uncertain. The CDR3 is 15 amino acids. Per germline, CDR1 SGDLS and CDR2 YYNGEE. The V gene lost 4 bases and the J gene lost 2 bases, with 13 bases spanning the gap.

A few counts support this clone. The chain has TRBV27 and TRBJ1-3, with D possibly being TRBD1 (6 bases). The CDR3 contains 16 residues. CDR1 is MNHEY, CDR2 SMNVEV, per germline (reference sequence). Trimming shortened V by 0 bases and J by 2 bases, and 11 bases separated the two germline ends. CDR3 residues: CASSLSGGRTGNTIYF. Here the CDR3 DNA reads TGTGCCAGCAGTTTATCGGGGGGCCGGACTGGAAACACCATATATTTT.

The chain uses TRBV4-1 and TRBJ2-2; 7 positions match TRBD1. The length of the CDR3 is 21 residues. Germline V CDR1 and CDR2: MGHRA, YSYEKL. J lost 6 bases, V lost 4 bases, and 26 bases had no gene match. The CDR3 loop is CASSRLLVTPGQRGRPGELFF. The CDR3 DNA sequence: TGCGCCAGCAGCCGCCTCCTCGTGACCCCGGGACAGAGGGGTCGACCCGGGGAGCTGTTTTTT.

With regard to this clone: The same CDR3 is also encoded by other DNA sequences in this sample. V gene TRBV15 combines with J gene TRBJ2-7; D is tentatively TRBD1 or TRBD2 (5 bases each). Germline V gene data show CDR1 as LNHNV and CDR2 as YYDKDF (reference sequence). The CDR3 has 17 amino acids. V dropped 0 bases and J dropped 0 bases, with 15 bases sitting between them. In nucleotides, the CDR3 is TGTGCCACCAGCAGAGATCGAGGGGCAGCTTACTCCTACGAGCAGTACTTC. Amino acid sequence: CATSRDRGAAYSYEQYF.